This TCR beta chain was recorded in a study of shared clonotypes between healthy human individuals. At deep level, the assay was performed. Across several immunoSEQ plates, the genomic DNA of each subset was split evenly. Profiled with immunoSEQ multiplex PCR; TCRdb holds only in-frame clones, not every one. The data hold some 360,000 clones, with around 79% observed a single time. CDR1 is SNHLY, CDR2 FYNNEI, per germline. This CDR3 contains 14 residues. Trimming removed 2 bases at V and 3 bases at J, with 10 bases between. This chain uses TRBV2 with TRBJ1-1; D not resolved. Sequenced: memory CD4+ T cells sorted from blood. Noted subset: CD45RA-negative fraction. The clonotype comes from a man in his thirties or forties in good health. The CDR3 spells CASSESRLHTEAFF. The CDR3 DNA reads as TGTGCCAGCAGTGAATCCAGGTTACACACTGAAGCTTTCTTT. Combining the CDR3 with reference TRBV2 and TRBJ1-1 gives the whole variable domain EPEVTQTPSHQVTQMGQEVILRCVPISNHLYFYWYRQILGQKVEFLVSFYNNEISEKSEIFDDQFSVERPDGSNFTLKIRSTKLEDSAMYFCASSESRLHTEAFFGQGTRLTVV.